This entry features one T cell receptor (beta chain) sequence. This sample was included in a study of blood T cell repertoires in COVID-19. Study overall: Italy, Spain and the United States were the sources of the convalescent and acute COVID-19 samples. The analysed material was cDNA or gDNA that came from T cells, B-cell-depleted T cells, or PBMCs.

In the authors' workflow: Estimates of nucleated cell counts were drawn from the amplification of reference gene primers. Using immunoSEQ multiplex PCR, the repertoire was profiled, and TCRdb retains in-frame clones only, with some absent. V, J and clone size reflect that table, while D and trimming were determined from the DNA. The repertoire holds about 40,000 clones, with 60% to 80% as singletons. The length of the CDR3 is 15 residues. The receptor's source is a woman in her seventies with acute or convalescent COVID-19. The specimen sequenced was peripheral blood. The chain couples TRBV21-1 to TRBJ1-2; the table gives TRBD1 as D, unverified against the DNA. TRBV21-1 is described as a pseudogene. CDR3 in DNA: TGTGCCAGCAGCTTCCGGTTGACAGGGGCGGGTGGCTACACCTTC. Residues: CASSFRLTGAGGYTF.